These T cell receptor beta chains were read from a single sample in a study of blood T cell repertoires in COVID-19. Only in-frame clones appear in the TCRdb table, and some are missing; sequencing was by immunoSEQ multiplex PCR. The sample lists approximately 440,000 clones; roughly nine tenths were seen once. Sequenced input: PBMCs or T cells enriched from blood (not recorded which). The source of these receptors is a woman in her late teens or twenties who had recovered from COVID-19. CDR3s include the opening cysteine and the closing phenylalanine or tryptophan. A D gene is named only where the DNA matches it firmly. The size field is filled for only some rows; it gives once, few, many or a size class.

V gene	J gene	D gene	clone size	CDR3 protein	CDR3 DNA
TRBV7-9	TRBJ2-5	TRBD1	once	CASSATDRGETQYF	TGTGCCAGCAGCGCCACGGACAGGGGGGAGACCCAGTACTTC
TRBV5-1	TRBJ1-1	NA	NA	CASSSDIGNTEAFF	TGCGCCAGCAGCTCGGACATCGGGAACACTGAAGCTTTCTTT
TRBV28	TRBJ1-3	NA	few	CASSLWAGLNTIYF	TGTGCCAGCAGTTTATGGGCCGGACTAAACACCATATATTTT
TRBV25-1	TRBJ2-1	TRBD1	NA	CASSESLPPGTGDQQFF	TGTGCCAGCAGTGAATCCCTCCCCCCCGGGACAGGGGATCAGCAGTTCTTC
TRBV2	TRBJ2-2	NA	NA	CASSAGRNTGELFF	TGTGCCAGCAGTGCGGGGAGGAACACCGGGGAGCTGTTTTTT
TRBV20-1	TRBJ2-5	TRBD1	NA	CSARDRETQYF	TGCAGTGCCCGGGACAGAGAGACCCAGTACTTC
TRBV9	TRBJ1-2	TRBD1	NA	CASTPGQGASGVGYTF	TGTGCCAGCACTCCGGGACAGGGGGCGAGCGGGGTTGGCTACACCTTC
TRBV9	TRBJ2-2	TRBD1	NA	CASSPGQGNTGELFF	TGTGCCAGCAGCCCGGGACAGGGGAACACCGGGGAGCTGTTTTTT
TRBV30	TRBJ2-5	NA	NA	CAWSEEASIIGETQYF	TGTGCCTGGAGTGAAGAGGCCTCCATAATCGGGGAGACCCAGTACTTC
TRBV7-9	TRBJ1-1	NA	NA	CASSLPFKEDTEAFF	TGTGCCAGCAGCTTGCCTTTCAAGGAGGACACTGAAGCTTTCTTT
TRBV18	TRBJ2-7	NA	NA	CASSPIPHLDFVGAYEQYF	TGTGCCAGCTCACCTATACCCCACTTAGACTTCGTCGGAGCCTACGAGCAGTACTTC
TRBV27	TRBJ2-2	NA	few	CASSPSPTGLAGELFF	TGTGCCAGCAGTCCCTCCCCGACAGGTTTGGCCGGGGAGCTGTTTTTT
TRBV19	TRBJ1-3	TRBD1	NA	CASRDRAAGNTIYF	TGTGCCAGCCGGGACAGGGCGGCTGGAAACACCATATATTTT
TRBV5-1	TRBJ1-1	TRBD1	NA	CASSSAPGGENTEAFF	TGCGCCAGCAGCTCCGCCCCAGGGGGAGAGAACACTGAAGCTTTCTTT
TRBV7-9	TRBJ1-3	NA	NA	CASSLGTAFSGNTIYF	TGTGCCAGCAGCTTAGGGACAGCCTTCTCTGGAAACACCATATATTTT
TRBV20-1	TRBJ1-2	NA	NA	CSTSSGKGYTF	TGCAGTACTTCATCGGGGAAAGGCTACACCTTC